A selection of T cell receptor beta chains follows, all from one sample in a study of cytomegalovirus exposure and HLA in healthy donors. Sequencing was performed with immunoSEQ multiplex PCR; in TCRdb, only in-frame clones are kept and a portion is missing. This sample has around 64,000 clones, with about 70% found just once. Input material: PBMCs. Receptor source: a woman aged 25 to 45 in good health and CMV-seropositive. CDR3s leave out the opening cysteine and the closing phenylalanine or tryptophan. A D gene is named only where the DNA matches it firmly.

J,V,D,length,CDR3
TRBJ1-5,TRBV19,.,12,ASSIETGNQPQH
TRBJ2-5,TRBV18,TRBD2,17,ASSPKTIAGVVAKETQY
TRBJ2-1,TRBV6-5,.,11,ASSYSLGNEQF
TRBJ1-2,TRBV6-4,TRBD1,11,ASSQGRGYGYT
TRBJ2-7,TRBV5-1,.,10,ASSFTAGEQY
TRBJ1-5,TRBV19,.,11,ASTEVVNQPQH
TRBJ1-5,TRBV6-5,.,11,ASSPGVLQPQH
TRBJ2-1,TRBV4-2,TRBD2,14,ASSQGAGGSYNEQF
TRBJ2-7,TRBV6-5,.,13,ASSYQPAGTYEQY
TRBJ2-7,TRBV30,.,11,VSRREGSYEQY
TRBJ2-1,TRBV4-3,TRBD1,13,ASSLDRGTYNEQF
TRBJ2-1,TRBV6-1,TRBD1,12,ASSESPDRDEQF
TRBJ2-7,TRBV2,.,10,ASSVGQGEQY
TRBJ2-2,TRBV30,.,11,AWSPSSPGELF
TRBJ1-1,TRBV6-5,.,12,ASSYSRSFTEAF
TRBJ2-7,TRBV30,TRBD2,14,AWSEPGGGRAYEQY
TRBJ2-7,TRBV9,TRBD2,12,ASSGSGSSYEQY
TRBJ1-4,TRBV6-6,.,14,ASTVLGRTVGEKLF
TRBJ1-5,TRBV6-5,.,13,ASSYSAGVNQPQH
TRBJ2-5,TRBV5-6,TRBD2,11,ASSLAGGETQY
TRBJ2-7,TRBV10-2,TRBD2,13,ASSENSGNAYEQY
TRBJ1-2,TRBV4-2,.,15,ASSQRRGDSTGHGYT
TRBJ2-1,TRBV9,TRBD2,13,ASSGLAGGYNEQF
TRBJ2-3,TRBV4-2,.,13,ASSQLSVTTDTQY
TRBJ2-7,TRBV10-1,.,12,ASSDSGSSYEQY
TRBJ2-7,TRBV6-5,TRBD2,14,ASSYGPREGAYEQY
TRBJ2-7,TRBV6-5,TRBD2,12,ASSLTSGYYEQY
TRBJ2-1,TRBV29-1,TRBD1,14,SVVPLQGASYNEQF
TRBJ2-7,TRBV14,TRBD1,16,ASSLLRDRGRRTYEQY
TRBJ1-1,TRBV5-4,.,11,ASSGAGVTEAF
TRBJ1-5,TRBV28,TRBD1,14,ASRSGTGGPDQPQH
TRBJ1-1,TRBV5-1,.,12,ASSLGDLGTEAF
TRBJ2-7,TRBV2,.,14,ASKDIGGGVSYEQY
TRBJ1-5,TRBV7-9,.,11,ASSLSGNQPQH
TRBJ2-5,TRBV15,.,13,ATSRDPGYQETQY
TRBJ2-1,TRBV28,TRBD2,9,ATIAGDEQF
TRBJ2-5,TRBV7-8,.,11,ASSPPVQETQY
TRBJ1-2,TRBV5-1,TRBD1,12,ASSLAWTGKGYT
TRBJ1-5,TRBV15,TRBD1,14,ATSTRFTGGDQPQH
TRBJ2-4,TRBV29-1,.,13,SVRESRRGKNIQY
TRBJ2-7,TRBV6-1,.,11,ASRVRSVNEQY
TRBJ1-4,TRBV7-9,.,14,ASSSWEGSTNEKLF
TRBJ2-1,TRBV11-2,TRBD2,13,ASSLEQRGYNEQF
TRBJ2-7,TRBV7-9,.,12,ASSLLGYPYEQY
TRBJ1-2,TRBV6-5,.,12,ASSYRRDLNGYT
TRBJ2-3,TRBV5-1,.,10,ASSPDTDTQY
TRBJ2-1,TRBV28,TRBD1,15,ASSSTFDRGARDEQF
TRBJ2-1,TRBV11-3,.,12,ASSWGDSDNEQF